One sample yielded the 15 T cell receptor beta chains listed below, sequenced in a study of CD8 T cells in Susac syndrome. Roughly 0.45 to 1 ug RNA was reverse transcribed with random hexamers. TCRdb reprocessed the immunoSEQ multiplex PCR reads via MiXCR and lists one record per CDR3 protein. This sample has under 200,000 distinct CDR3 sequences, with approximately 95% found just once. Sequencing was carried out using CD8+ T cells from PBMCs. These receptors were collected from a human donor with Susac syndrome.

The sample holds one count of this clonotype. This sequence joins TRBV4-1 and TRBJ2-1; 9 bases align to TRBD2. The CDR3 covers 17 residues. The V and J ends lost 3 bases and 7 bases, in that order; junction bases with no gene match: 13. CDR1 is MGHRA and CDR2 is YSYEKL in the germline V gene. CDR3 DNA: TGCGCCAGCAGCCATCCCCAGGGAGCGGGGGGAAGGAATGAGCAGTTCTTC. It translates to CASSHPQGAGGRNEQFF.

The V gene is TRBV30, the J gene TRBJ1-1; no clear D gene. V was trimmed by 2 bases and J by 6 bases, leaving 13 bases between them. The CDR3 is 13 residues long. The germline V gene encodes CDR1 GTSNPN and CDR2 SVGIG (reference sequence). The CDR3 is CAWSMKGIAEAFF. In nucleotides, the CDR3 is TGTGCCTGGAGTATGAAGGGAATCGCTGAAGCTTTCTTT.

Details on this clonotype: The junction departs from germline at one end; a sequencing error may be responsible. CDR3 DNA: TGTGCCAGCACCCAAGGGACAGGGGGCTACGAGCAGTACTTC. Residues: CASTQGTGGYEQYF. This chain connects TRBV3-1 to TRBJ2-7, with 11 bases identical to TRBD1. CDR1 is LGHDT and CDR2 is YNNKEL in the germline V gene (reference sequence). The CDR3 is 14 residues long.

V usage is TRBV15 and J usage is TRBJ1-1; D not certain. Germline V lookup: CDR1 LNHNV, CDR2 YYDKDF (reference sequence). V lost 8 bases and J lost 2, with 9 bases in between. The CDR3 loop spans 12 amino acids. The CDR3 DNA is TGTGCCACCCGCGACGGCAACACTGAAGCTTTCTTT. It is translated as CATRDGNTEAFF.

This clonotype was picked up a small number of times. This rearrangement joins TRBV20-1 to TRBJ1-2, with D possibly being TRBD1 (5 bases). This CDR3 spans 13 amino acids. V was pared by 4 bases and J by 2 bases, with 11 bases between. Germline CDR1 DFQATT, CDR2 SNEGSKA (reference sequence). The CDR3 region is CSAISGTNYGYTF. Here the CDR3 DNA reads TGCAGTGCTATTTCAGGGACCAACTATGGCTACACCTTC.

This chain joins TRBV9 and TRBJ1-2; 10 bases are a match to TRBD1. J was trimmed by 2 bases and V by 5 bases; bases with no gene match: 15. CDR1 is SGDLS, CDR2 YYNGEE, per germline. CDR3 size: 18 residues. The CDR3 DNA reads TGTGCCAGCAGAGGCGGGAACGGGACAGGGGTTGTAAACTATGGCTACACCTTC. Protein sequence: CASRGGNGTGVVNYGYTF.

The rearrangement uses TRBV3-1 and TRBJ2-7, with 7 bases fitting TRBD1. Trimming took 4 bases from V and 4 from J; bases not matched to a gene: 4. This CDR3 has 13 amino acids. Per germline, CDR1 LGHDT and CDR2 YNNKEL (reference sequence). The CDR3 spells CASSPATGYEQYF. The CDR3 coding sequence is TGTGCCAGCAGCCCGGCGACAGGGTACGAGCAGTACTTC.

This rearrangement joins TRBV9 to TRBJ2-6; no reliable D call. CDR1 and CDR2 (germline): SGDLS, YYNGEE. The CDR3 sequence is 15 residues long. Deletions cut 3 bases from V and 2 bases from J, with 9 bases between. CDR3 sequence reads: CASSEAGAGANVLTF. The CDR3, as DNA: TGTGCCAGCAGCGAGGCAGGTGCTGGGGCCAACGTCCTGACTTTC.

The V gene is TRBV7-9, the J gene TRBJ2-7; perhaps TRBD2 as D (6 bases). Trimming left V 3 bases short and J 1 base short, with 13 bases between. Germline V lookup: CDR1 SEHNR, CDR2 FQNEAQ (reference sequence). The length of the CDR3 is 15 residues. The CDR3 sequence: CASSFLWRGSYEQYF. CDR3 nucleotides: TGTGCCAGCAGCTTTCTGTGGCGGGGATCCTACGAGCAGTACTTC.

The chain is built from TRBV4-1 and TRBJ2-7; D is possibly TRBD2 (5 bases). V gave up 0 bases and J gave up 3 bases, with 12 bases separating them. The length of the CDR3 is 15 residues. CDR1 is MGHRA and CDR2 is YSYEKL in the germline V gene. CDR3 in DNA: TGCGCCAGCAGCCAAGAGGGGAGACAATTCTACGAGCAGTACTTC. Amino acids: CASSQEGRQFYEQYF.

In its sample, this clonotype was seen a few times. At one boundary the junction diverges from the germline segment, which might be a read error. This chain links TRBV5-1 with TRBJ2-7; tentatively, D is TRBD1 (6 bases). Germline V gene lookup returns CDR1 SGHRS and CDR2 YFSETQ. The CDR3 spans 13 residues. CDR3 residues: CASSPDRSYEQYF. The CDR3 nucleotides read TGTGCCAGCTCACCAGACAGGTCCTACGAGCAGTACTTC. Full variable domain (remainder filled in from reference TRBV5-1 and TRBJ2-7): KAGVTQTPRYLIKTRGQQVTLSCSPISGHRSVSWYQQTPGQGLQFLFEYFSETQRNKGNFPGRFSGRQFSNSRSEMNVSTLELGDSALYLCASSPDRSYEQYFGPGTRLTVT.

This chain connects TRBV12-3 or TRBV12-4 to TRBJ1-5; D is ambiguous. Trimming pared 5 bases from V and 5 bases from J, leaving 13 bases between. This CDR3 spans 14 amino acids. The CDR3 sequence is CASSPNSRDQPQHF. In nucleotides, the CDR3 is TGTGCCAGCAGTCCCAATTCACGCGATCAGCCCCAGCATTTT.

This clonotype was counted a single time. The chain carries TRBV24-1 and TRBJ2-7; TRBD1 agrees at 8 bases. The trim removed 3 bases at V and 2 bases at J, leaving 5 bases unmatched. The CDR3 consists of 15 residues. The germline gives CDR1 KGHDR, CDR2 SFDVKD. DNA for the CDR3: TGTGCCACCAGTGATGACCGACAGGGGACCTACGAGCAGTACTTC. It specifies CATSDDRQGTYEQYF.

The chain combines TRBV2 with TRBJ2-1; possibly TRBD1 for D (6 bases). This CDR3 region has 16 residues. Trimming took 0 bases from V and 0 from J, leaving 9 bases between them. In germline, CDR1 is SNHLY, CDR2 FYNNEI. This CDR3 reads CASSEARGSSYNEQFF. DNA of the CDR3: TGTGCCAGCAGTGAAGCGAGGGGGAGCTCCTACAATGAGCAGTTCTTC.

The chain links TRBV6-4 to TRBJ1-5; D gene unclear. V was clipped by 3 bases and J by 7 bases, with 13 bases between them. The CDR3 sequence is 14 residues long. CDR1 MRHNA and CDR2 SNTAGT come from the germline V gene. This chain's CDR3 is CASSEGGLGQPQHF. CDR3 nucleotides: TGTGCCAGCAGTGAGGGCGGCCTCGGCCAGCCCCAGCATTTT.